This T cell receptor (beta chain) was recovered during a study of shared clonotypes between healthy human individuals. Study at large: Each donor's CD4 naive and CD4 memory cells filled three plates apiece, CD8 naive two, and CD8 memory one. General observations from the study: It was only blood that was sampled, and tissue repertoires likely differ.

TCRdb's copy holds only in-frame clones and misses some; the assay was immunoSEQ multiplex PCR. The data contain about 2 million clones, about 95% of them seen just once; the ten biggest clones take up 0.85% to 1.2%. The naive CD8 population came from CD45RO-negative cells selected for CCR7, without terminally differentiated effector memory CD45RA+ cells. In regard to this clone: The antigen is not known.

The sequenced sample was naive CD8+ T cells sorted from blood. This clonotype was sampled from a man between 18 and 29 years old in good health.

CDR3 residues: CASSLAEGRTEAFF. The CDR3 DNA reads TGTGCCAGCAGCTTAGCGGAGGGCCGGACTGAAGCTTTCTTT. This chain links TRBV7-8 with TRBJ1-1, with unresolved D. The germline CDR1 and CDR2 sequences are SGHVS and FQNEAQ. CDR3 length equals 14 residues. V lost 0 bases and J lost 5, with 10 bases in between.